This T cell receptor beta chain was sequenced during a study of vaccination effects on CD4 cells after COVID-19 (dated by TCRdb to 2021 to 2024). With regard to the full study: Participants received two doses of either the BNT162b2 or the mRNA-1273 mRNA SARS-CoV-2 vaccine. In both COVID-19 convalescent patients and infection-naive vaccine recipients, the study compared SARS-CoV-2 spike-specific CD4+ TCR repertoires from before mRNA vaccination with those from after it. A total of 10 COVID-19 convalescent patients and several SARS-CoV-2-naive healthy vaccine recipients were included in the full study. Cultures from other donors in the study were sequenced using the Oncomine TCR Beta short-read assay on an Illumina iSeq 100.

Overall study results and their limits: Clones induced by infection and clones induced by vaccination both contracted markedly at late timepoints after vaccination, which fits with T cell responses waning over time. The study was limited by a small number of convalescent patients and lacked early post-infection timepoints. Among healthy vaccine recipients, nearly all vaccine-induced clones were SARS-CoV-2 mono-reactive, and just 1 of 255 was cross-reactive with common cold coronaviruses.

To identify antigen-specific CD4+ T cell clonotypes by their expansion, the ViraFEST assay first stimulated PBMC with viral peptide pools and then applied TCR sequencing. After around 11 days of culture, CD4+ T cells were isolated with the EasySep CD4+ T cell isolation kit. Healthy vaccine recipients had no prior SARS-CoV-2 infection, confirmed by negative nucleocapsid antibodies before and after vaccination. Each well held roughly 2.2 million PBMC cultured in IMDM containing around 5% human AB serum, roughly 9.6 IU/ml IL-2 and gentamicin, along with roughly 10 ug/ml peptides. Half of the culture medium was replaced with fresh IL-2-containing medium on days 3 and 7. Unless noted otherwise, every peptide stimulation condition was cultured in triplicate wells. PBMC were separated from whole blood using Ficoll-Paque Plus gradient centrifugation and were then either cryopreserved at -140C or used fresh. The overlapping peptide pools covered the spike proteins of SARS-CoV-2 as well as those of the common cold coronaviruses HCoV-NL63, HCoV-OC43 and HCoV-229E. The QIAamp micro DNA kit was used to extract genomic DNA from the cultured CD4+ T cells.

From a lookup of the germline V gene, CDR1 and CDR2 are SGHAT and FQNNGV. Including the terminal cysteine and phenylalanine, the CDR3 comprises 13 residues. Kept here is only the CDR3 DNA, which spans 39 bases and is read in frame from base 1. This clone has only a few counts. Which antigen it targets is not known. Sequence at one end of the junction differs from germline and may be a read error. The library was prepared using the immunoSEQ multiplex PCR assay. DNA from the CD4+ T cells that had been cultured and isolated underwent TCR beta CDR3 sequencing. Regarding the original processing steps: The analysis removed non-productive TCR sequences, trimmed reads to the CDR3 region, and retained only CDR3s that were 7 or more amino acids long. The MANAFEST web app was used to identify antigen-specific clonotypes by comparing expansion in peptide wells with expansion in reference cultures. Positive clones required FDR<0.05 expansion versus reference and all other wells, odds ratio above 5, and frequency above 0.1% in two replicate wells. Clonotypes significantly expanded in SARS-CoV-2 spike wells and in at least one common cold coronavirus spike condition were defined as cross-reactive. CDR3 similarity was assessed by Levenshtein distance with the stringdist R package, and unrooted trees were built with ape in R 3.6.1. TCRdb took this table from immuneACCESS and kept in-frame rearrangements with V and J called. Such tables lack part of the clones; where checked against another copy, unresolved V genes explain under half of the gap, and the rest is unexplained. V and J calls and clone size are those listed in that table; D and trimming were worked out from the DNA. The sample contains some 41,000 clones, over 65% of them found a single time. The ten most abundant clones make up about 15% of the sample.

Specimen: CD4+ T cells from PBMCs cultured with HCoV-OC43 spike peptides, collected before COVID-19 vaccination. The meaning of the sample's cell subset or site label: HCoV-OC43 spike overlapping peptide pool stimulation. The chain couples TRBV11-2 to TRBJ2-7; 8 bases in the junction line up with TRBD1. The clonotype comes from a human donor who received a COVID-19 vaccine. The CDR3 region: CASSASLTGAEAF. The nucleotide sequence is given as TGTGCCAGCAGCGCATCTCTGACAGGGGCCGAGGCTTTC.